The 8 T cell receptor beta chains reported below all come from one sample, sequenced in a study of T cell repertoires in cytomegalovirus infection. From the reads, TCRdb called clonotypes with MiXCR, one entry per CDR3 protein. The sample carries approximately 730,000 distinct CDR3 sequences, approximately 32% recorded once. For these receptors, no antigen is known. The input for sequencing was cultured CD8+ T cells from PBMCs, taken from culture after CMV antigen stimulation. These receptors came from a human donor in good health (CMV status not recorded). Some clones in this sample may be carry-over from other donors' samples.

This clonotype occurred many times. The CDR3 DNA sequence: TGTGCCAGCAGTGAAGTCAATAGCGGTTACGAGCAGTACTTC. Its protein is CASSEVNSGYEQYF. V and J are TRBV6-1 and TRBJ2-7, with TRBD2 as a possible D gene (6 bases). This CDR3 has 14 amino acids. The V and J ends lost 1 base and 4 bases respectively, with 11 bases between them. The germline V gene has CDR1 MNHNS and CDR2 SASEGT.

The chain uses TRBV28 and TRBJ2-5; D not certain. Germline V gene sequence: CDR1 MDHEN, CDR2 SYDVKM. The CDR3 length is 14 residues. With 3 bases removed from V and 4 bases from J, the gap between germline ends came to 12 bases. The DNA of the CDR3 is TGTGCCAGCAGTTTCGGCATCCAGGCAGAGACCCAGTACTTC. It translates to CASSFGIQAETQYF.

This chain uses TRBV2 with TRBJ1-1; 7 bases are a match to TRBD1. CDR3 length: 13 residues. Germline assignment: CDR1 SNHLY and CDR2 FYNNEI. V lost 8 bases to trimming and J lost 1 base; unmatched junction nucleotides: 4. The CDR3 bases are TGTGCCAGCTGGGACAGAAAGAACACTGAAGCTTTCTTT. Its translation is CASWDRKNTEAFF.

V is TRBV7-3 and J is TRBJ2-3; 10 bases are a match to TRBD1. The CDR3 is 15 amino acids. V shed 3 bases, J shed 6 bases, and the junction held 6 bases outside the gene matches. Germline V gene sequence: CDR1 SGHTA, CDR2 FQGTGA. CDR3 bases: TGTGCCAGCAGCTTCCCCGGGACAGGGGATGATACGCAGTATTTT. Translating gives CASSFPGTGDDTQYF.

The chain couples TRBV19 to TRBJ2-3; unclear D gene. There are 17 residues in the CDR3. The ends were cut back, 0 bases at V and 1 base at J, with 14 bases in the middle. Germline V CDR1 and CDR2: LNHDA, SQIVND (reference sequence). The CDR3 protein is CASSIDPGAGGTDTQYF. The DNA for the CDR3 is TGTGCCAGTAGTATAGATCCCGGTGCCGGAGGCACAGATACGCAGTATTTT.

CDR3 in amino acids: CASWDRGGYTF. The CDR3 DNA follows: TGTGCCAGCTGGGACAGGGGAGGCTACACCTTC. V and J are TRBV5-4 and TRBJ1-2, with 10 nucleotides matching TRBD1. The ends lost 7 bases at V and 8 bases at J; junction bases unmatched: 2. The CDR3 runs 11 residues. From germline, CDR1 is SGHNT and CDR2 YYREEE (reference sequence).

This clonotype was counted at least ten times. This sequence joins TRBV7-8 and TRBJ2-6; D is unresolved. CDR1 is SGHVS and CDR2 is FQNEAQ in the germline V gene. Trimming took 3 bases from V and 0 from J, leaving 6 bases between them. CDR3 length equals 15 residues. The CDR3 reads CASSLGLSGANVLTF. The DNA for the CDR3 is TGTGCCAGCAGCTTGGGTCTCTCTGGGGCCAACGTCCTGACTTTC.

This clonotype was recorded many times. The CDR3 loop reads CASSSPTGGVSWNTEAFF. The CDR3 coding sequence is TGTGCCAGCTCAAGCCCGACGGGGGGCGTAAGTTGGAACACTGAAGCTTTCTTT. This sequence joins TRBV7-9 and TRBJ1-1, with D possibly TRBD1 on 6 matching bases. Between the trimmed V and J ends, which lost 8 bases and 1 base, there was a span of 26 bases. The CDR3 is 18 amino acids. Germline V gives CDR1 SEHNR, CDR2 FQNEAQ (reference sequence).